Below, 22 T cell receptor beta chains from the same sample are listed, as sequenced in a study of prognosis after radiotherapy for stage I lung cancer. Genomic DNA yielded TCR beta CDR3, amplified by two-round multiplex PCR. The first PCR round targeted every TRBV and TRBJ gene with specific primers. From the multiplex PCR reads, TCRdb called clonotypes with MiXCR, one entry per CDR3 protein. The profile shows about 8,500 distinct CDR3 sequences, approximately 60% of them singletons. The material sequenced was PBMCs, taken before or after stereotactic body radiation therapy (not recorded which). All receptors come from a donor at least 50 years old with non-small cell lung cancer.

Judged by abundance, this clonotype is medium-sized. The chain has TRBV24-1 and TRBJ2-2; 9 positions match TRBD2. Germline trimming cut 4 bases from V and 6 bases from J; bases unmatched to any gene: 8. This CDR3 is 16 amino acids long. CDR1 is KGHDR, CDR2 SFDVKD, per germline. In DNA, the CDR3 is TGTGCCACCAGTGACATTAGCGGGAGTGAGCCCGGGGAGCTGTTTTTT. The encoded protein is CATSDISGSEPGELFF.

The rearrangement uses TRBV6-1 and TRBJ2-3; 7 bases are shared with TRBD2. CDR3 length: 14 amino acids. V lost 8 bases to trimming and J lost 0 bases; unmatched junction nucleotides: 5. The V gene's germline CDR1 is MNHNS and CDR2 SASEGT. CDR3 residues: CASGSGVSTDTQYF. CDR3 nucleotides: TGTGCCAGCGGGAGCGGGGTTAGCACAGATACGCAGTATTTT.

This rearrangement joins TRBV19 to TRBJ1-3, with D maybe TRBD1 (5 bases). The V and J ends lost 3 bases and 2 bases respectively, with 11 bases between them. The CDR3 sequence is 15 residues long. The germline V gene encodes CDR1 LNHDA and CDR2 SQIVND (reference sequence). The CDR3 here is CASSMGLGAGNTIYF. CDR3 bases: TGTGCCAGTAGTATGGGTCTGGGGGCTGGAAACACCATATATTTT.

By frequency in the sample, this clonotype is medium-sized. CDR3 coding DNA: TGCGCCAGCAGCAGGACTAGCGGGAGTACAGATACGCAGTATTTT. Its protein product is CASSRTSGSTDTQYF. The genes are TRBV4-1 and TRBJ2-3, with 13 bases aligning to TRBD2. This CDR3 comprises 15 residues. Germline V CDR1 and CDR2: MGHRA, YSYEKL. J was trimmed by 3 bases and V by 5 bases; bases with no gene match: 2.

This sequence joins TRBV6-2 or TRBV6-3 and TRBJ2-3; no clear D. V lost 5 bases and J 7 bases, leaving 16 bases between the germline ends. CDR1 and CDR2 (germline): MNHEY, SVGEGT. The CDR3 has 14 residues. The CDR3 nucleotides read TGTGCCAGCAGTGTACCTATCGGTTTGAATACGCAGTATTTT. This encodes CASSVPIGLNTQYF.

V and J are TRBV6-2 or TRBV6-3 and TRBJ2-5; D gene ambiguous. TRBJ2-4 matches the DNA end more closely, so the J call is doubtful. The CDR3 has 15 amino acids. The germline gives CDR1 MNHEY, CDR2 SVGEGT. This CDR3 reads CASSESPEAKNIQYF. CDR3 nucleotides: TGTGCCAGCAGTGAATCCCCGGAGGCCAAAAACATTCAGTACTTC.

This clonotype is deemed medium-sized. CDR3 sequence reads: CASSLNLREVSYEQYF. CDR3 sequence (DNA): TGTGCCAGCAGCTTAAATTTGCGGGAGGTCTCCTACGAGCAGTACTTC. V usage is TRBV7-9 and J usage is TRBJ2-7; 8 bases fit TRBD2. The germline V gene encodes CDR1 SEHNR and CDR2 FQNEAQ (reference sequence). This CDR3 comprises 16 residues. V lost 2 bases and J lost 0; bases outside the gene matches: 6.

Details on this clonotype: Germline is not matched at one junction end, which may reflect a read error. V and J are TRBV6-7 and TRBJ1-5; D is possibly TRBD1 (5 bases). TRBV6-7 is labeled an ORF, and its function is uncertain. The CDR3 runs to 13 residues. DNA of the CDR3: TGTGCCAGCACGGGACTGTGCAATCAGTCCCAGCATTTT. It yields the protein CASTGLCNQSQHF.

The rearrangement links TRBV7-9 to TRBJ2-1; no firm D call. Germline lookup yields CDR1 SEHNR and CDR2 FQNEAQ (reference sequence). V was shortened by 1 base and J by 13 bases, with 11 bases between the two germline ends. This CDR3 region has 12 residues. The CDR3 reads CASSLEVVGQFF. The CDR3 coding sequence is TGTGCCAGCAGCTTAGAAGTAGTAGGACAGTTCTTC.

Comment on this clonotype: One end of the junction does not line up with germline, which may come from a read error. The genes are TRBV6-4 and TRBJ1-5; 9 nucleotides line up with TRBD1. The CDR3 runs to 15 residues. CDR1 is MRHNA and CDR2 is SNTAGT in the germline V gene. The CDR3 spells CASSPGTGLYHPQHF. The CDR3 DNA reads TGTGCCAGCAGCCCTGGGACAGGGTTGTATCATCCCCAGCATTTT.

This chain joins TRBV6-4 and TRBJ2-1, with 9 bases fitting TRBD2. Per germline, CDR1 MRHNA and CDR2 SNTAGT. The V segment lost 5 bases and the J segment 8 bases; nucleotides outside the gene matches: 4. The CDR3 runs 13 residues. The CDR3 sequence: CASSPRTSDEQFF. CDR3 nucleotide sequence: TGTGCCAGCAGTCCCCGGACTAGCGATGAGCAGTTCTTC.

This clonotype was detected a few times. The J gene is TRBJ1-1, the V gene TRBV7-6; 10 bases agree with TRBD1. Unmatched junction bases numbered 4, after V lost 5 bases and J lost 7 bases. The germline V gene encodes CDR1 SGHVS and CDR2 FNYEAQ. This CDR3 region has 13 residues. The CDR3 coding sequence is TGTGCCAGCAGCCTATGGGACAGGGGTGAAGCTTTCTTT. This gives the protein CASSLWDRGEAFF.

This CDR3 reads CASSSLGGNEQFF. In DNA, the CDR3 is TGCGCCAGCAGCTCCTTGGGGGGGAATGAGCAGTTCTTC. The rearrangement uses TRBV5-1 and TRBJ2-1, with 7 bases lining up with TRBD2. The germline V gene encodes CDR1 SGHRS and CDR2 YFSETQ. The CDR3 has 13 amino acids. The junction had 4 bases not matched to a gene; V was cut back by 3 bases and J by 7 bases.

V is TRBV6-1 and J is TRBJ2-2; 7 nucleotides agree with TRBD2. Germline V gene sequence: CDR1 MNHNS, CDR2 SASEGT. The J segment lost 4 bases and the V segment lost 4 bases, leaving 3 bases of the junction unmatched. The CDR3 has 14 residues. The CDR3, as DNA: TGTGCCAGCAGTGCTCGGACTAGCACCGGGGAGCTGTTTTTT. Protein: CASSARTSTGELFF.

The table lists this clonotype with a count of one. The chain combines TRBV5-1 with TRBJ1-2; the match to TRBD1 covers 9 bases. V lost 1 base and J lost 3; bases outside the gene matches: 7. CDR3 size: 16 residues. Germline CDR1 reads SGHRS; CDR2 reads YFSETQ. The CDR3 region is CASSLSPGQGDYGYTF. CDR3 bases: TGCGCCAGCAGCTTGTCCCCGGGACAGGGAGACTATGGCTACACCTTC.

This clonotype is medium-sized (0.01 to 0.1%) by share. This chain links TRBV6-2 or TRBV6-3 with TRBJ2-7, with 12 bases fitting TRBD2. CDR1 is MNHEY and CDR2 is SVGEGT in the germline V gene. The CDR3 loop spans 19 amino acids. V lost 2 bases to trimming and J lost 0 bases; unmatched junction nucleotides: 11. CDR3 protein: CASSYRTSGTYLSSYEQYF. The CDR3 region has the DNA TGTGCCAGCAGTTACCGGACTAGCGGGACTTACCTGAGCTCCTACGAGCAGTACTTC.

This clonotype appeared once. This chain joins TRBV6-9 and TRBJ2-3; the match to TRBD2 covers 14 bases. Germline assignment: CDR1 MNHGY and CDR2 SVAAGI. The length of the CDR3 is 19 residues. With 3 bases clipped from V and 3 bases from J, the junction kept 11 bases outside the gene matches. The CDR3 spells CASSYERLAGGMRTDTQYF. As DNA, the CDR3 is TGTGCCAGCAGTTACGAACGACTAGCGGGAGGGATGCGGACAGATACGCAGTATTTT.

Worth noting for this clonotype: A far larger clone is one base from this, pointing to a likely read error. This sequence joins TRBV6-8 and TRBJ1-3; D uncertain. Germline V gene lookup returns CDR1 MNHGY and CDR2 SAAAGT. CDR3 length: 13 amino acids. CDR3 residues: CSSYRPSGNTIYF. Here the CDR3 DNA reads TGTTCCAGCTACCGTCCTTCTGGAAACACCATATATTTT.

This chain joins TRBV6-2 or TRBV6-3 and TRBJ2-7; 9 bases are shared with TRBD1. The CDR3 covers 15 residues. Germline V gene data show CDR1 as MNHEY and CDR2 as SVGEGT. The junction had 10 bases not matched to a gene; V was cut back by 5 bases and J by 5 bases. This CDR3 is CASSEGTGTNNEQYF. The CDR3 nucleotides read TGTGCCAGCAGTGAGGGGACAGGGACTAACAACGAGCAGTACTTC.

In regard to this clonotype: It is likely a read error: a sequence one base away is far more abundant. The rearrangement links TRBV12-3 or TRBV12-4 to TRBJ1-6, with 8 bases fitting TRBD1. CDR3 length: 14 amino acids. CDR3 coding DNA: TGTGCCAGCAGCGTCGACAGGGGTAGCTCACCCCTCCGCTTT. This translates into CASSVDRGSSPLRF.

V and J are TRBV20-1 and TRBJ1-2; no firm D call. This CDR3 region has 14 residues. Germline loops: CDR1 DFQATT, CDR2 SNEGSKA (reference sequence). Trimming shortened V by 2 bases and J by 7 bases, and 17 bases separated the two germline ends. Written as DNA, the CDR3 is TGCAGTGCTAGACCCCGCCCTTCCGAGGGTGGCTACACCTTC. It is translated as CSARPRPSEGGYTF.

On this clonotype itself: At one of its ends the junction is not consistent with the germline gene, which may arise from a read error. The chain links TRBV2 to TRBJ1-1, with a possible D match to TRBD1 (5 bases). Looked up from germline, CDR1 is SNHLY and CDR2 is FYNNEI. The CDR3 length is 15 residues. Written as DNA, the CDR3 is TGTGCCGGCAGGTGTGACAGTTCCACGAACACTGAAGCTTTCTTT. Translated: CAGRCDSSTNTEAFF.